This T cell receptor (beta chain) was sequenced during a study of blood T cell repertoires in COVID-19. Study-level information: The study drew acute and convalescent COVID-19 samples from the United States, Italy and Spain. PBMCs, B-cell-depleted T cells, or T cells provided the cDNA or gDNA that made up the material.

Original analysis: Reference gene primer amplification in the assay estimated nucleated cell counts. This table comes from immunoSEQ multiplex PCR, and its TCRdb copy is limited to in-frame clones, with some not included. V and J calls and clone size are those listed in that table; D and trimming were worked out from the DNA. The data contain some 94,000 clones, roughly 72% of them singletons. The sequence was obtained from an older woman in a cohort sampled during active or convalescent COVID-19. Sequenced material: peripheral blood.

CDR3 coding DNA: TGTGCCAGTAGTATTGGCGCGCGCGGGGAGACCCAGTACTTC. Its translation: CASSIGARGETQYF. This chain joins TRBV19 and TRBJ2-5, with D maybe TRBD2 (5 bases). Germline assignment: CDR1 LNHDA and CDR2 SQIVND (reference sequence). Trimming stripped 3 bases from V and 5 bases from J, with 13 bases between. This CDR3 is built from 14 residues.